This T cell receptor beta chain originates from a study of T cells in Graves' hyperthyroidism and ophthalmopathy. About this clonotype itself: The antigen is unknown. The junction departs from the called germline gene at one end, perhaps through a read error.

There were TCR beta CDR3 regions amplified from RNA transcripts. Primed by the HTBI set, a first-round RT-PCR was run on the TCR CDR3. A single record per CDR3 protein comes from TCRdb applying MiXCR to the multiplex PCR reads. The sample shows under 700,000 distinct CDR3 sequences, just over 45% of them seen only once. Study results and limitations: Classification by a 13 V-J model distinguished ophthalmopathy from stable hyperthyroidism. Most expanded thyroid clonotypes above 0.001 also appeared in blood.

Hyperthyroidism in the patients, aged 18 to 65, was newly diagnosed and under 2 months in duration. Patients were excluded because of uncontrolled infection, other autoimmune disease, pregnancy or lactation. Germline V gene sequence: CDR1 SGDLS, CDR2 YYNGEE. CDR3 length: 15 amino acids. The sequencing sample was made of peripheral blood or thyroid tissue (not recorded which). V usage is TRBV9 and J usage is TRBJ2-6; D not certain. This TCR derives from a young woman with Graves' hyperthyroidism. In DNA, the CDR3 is TGCGCCAGCAGCCAAGTGGCGGCTGGGGCCAACGTCCTGACTTTC. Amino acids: CASSQVAAGANVLTF.